These 4 T cell receptor beta chains were sequenced from one sample in a study of Graves' ophthalmopathy and Graves' hyperthyroidism. CDR3 regions of TCR beta were amplified from RNA transcripts. Scientists carried out first-round RT-PCR using HTBI primers and then a second-round multiplex PCR. TCRdb independently ran MiXCR on the multiplex PCR reads; one entry per CDR3 protein. The sample lists over a million distinct CDR3 sequences, roughly two fifths occurring once. Sequenced: peripheral blood or thyroid tissue (not recorded which). The receptors were sampled from an adult man with Graves' hyperthyroidism.

This clonotype came up once. The CDR3 nucleotides read TGTGCCTGGAGTGTTTCGGGAAGGAACACTGAAGCTTTCTTT. It is translated as CAWSVSGRNTEAFF. The chain has TRBV30 and TRBJ1-1; D unresolved. The V gene's germline CDR1 is GTSNPN and CDR2 SVGIG (reference sequence). The V end lost 0 bases, the J end lost 1 base, and 9 bases lay between the germline ends. This CDR3 comprises 14 residues. The full variable domain, with the rest looked up from reference TRBV30 and TRBJ1-1, is SQTIHQWPATLVQPVGSPLSLECTVEGTSNPNLYWYRQAAGRGLQLLFYSVGIGQISSEVPQNLSASRPQDRQFILSSKKLLLSDSGFYLCAWSVSGRNTEAFFGQGTRLTVV.

This clonotype was seen many times. The V gene is TRBV9, the J gene TRBJ1-4; D gene uncertain. Germline lookup yields CDR1 SGDLS and CDR2 YYNGEE. V was pared by 0 bases and J by 5 bases, with 14 bases between. The CDR3 runs 16 residues. The CDR3 nucleotides are TGTGCCAGCAGCGTAGCCGTCGAGGGTTCCAATGAAAAACTGTTTTTT. Residues: CASSVAVEGSNEKLFF.

The chain joins TRBV10-2 to TRBJ2-7; 9 positions agree with TRBD2. The CDR3 consists of 15 residues. The germline V gene has CDR1 WSHSY and CDR2 SAAADI. V lost 2 bases, J lost 6 bases, and 8 bases stayed unmatched. CDR3 in amino acids: CASSEPGLAVFEQYF. In DNA form, the CDR3 reads TGCGCCAGCAGTGAGCCGGGACTAGCCGTATTCGAGCAGTACTTC.

The V gene is TRBV20-1, the J gene TRBJ2-5, with D possibly being TRBD2 (7 bases). The CDR3 has 11 amino acids. V lost 6 bases to trimming and J lost 5 bases, with 10 bases between them. Germline CDR1 reads DFQATT; CDR2 reads SNEGSKA (reference sequence). The chain's CDR3 is CSAKGGETQYF. CDR3 DNA: TGCAGTGCAAAGGGGGGGGAGACCCAGTACTTC.